The TCR beta chain described here comes from a study of T-cell memory formation after mild COVID-19. The CDR3 spans 12 residues. Germline CDR1 and CDR2: MDHEN and SYDVKM. Trimming took 5 bases from V and 9 from J, leaving 14 bases between them. Sample barcodes and UMIs were carried by the TCR alpha and TCR beta cDNA libraries that 5'RACE generated with constant-segment primers. A single record per CDR3 protein comes from TCRdb applying MiXCR to the 5' RACE reads. The table shows fewer than 250,000 distinct CDR3 sequences, with more than 9% occurring only once. The chain carries TRBV28 and TRBJ2-7, with D maybe TRBD1 (5 bases). The source material was PBMCs or a T cell subset sorted from them (not recorded which). This clonotype was sampled from a man between 18 and 29 years old who had mild COVID-19 (a few samples of this study predate the infection). Cell type and time point are not known. The CDR3 region has the DNA TGTGCCAGCAGTCACCAAGGGGCATGGCAGTACGTC. This codes for CASSHQGAWQYV.